One sample yielded the 23 T cell receptor beta chains listed below, sequenced in a study of cytomegalovirus exposure and HLA in healthy donors. PCR amplification relied on 60 Vbeta primers (plus 13 Jbeta primers). Here immunoSEQ multiplex PCR was the method, and the copy in TCRdb shows in-frame clones only, minus some. The specimen's table records 100,000 to 150,000 clones. Sequences were obtained from PBMCs. The source of these receptors is a man aged 18 to 30 in good health and CMV-seronegative.

This chain uses TRBV11-3 with TRBJ1-3, with 7 positions matching TRBD1. Germline CDR1 and CDR2: SGHNT and YENEEA. Losses at the gene ends were 5 bases for V and 16 bases for J; bases not matched to a gene: 8. The CDR3 covers 11 residues. The CDR3 sequence is CASSQGGILYF. In nucleotides, the CDR3 is TGTGCCAGCAGCCAAGGGGGCATATTGTATTTT. The whole variable domain, filled in from reference TRBV11-3 and TRBJ1-3, reads EAGVVQSPRYKIIEKKQPVAFWCNPISGHNTLYWYLQNLGQGPELLIRYENEEAVDDSQLPKDRFSAERLKGVDSTLKIQPAELGDSAVYLCASSQGGILYFGEGSWLTVV.

The chain recombines TRBV27 with TRBJ1-5; D is possibly TRBD1 (6 bases). Trimming took off 1 base at V and 6 bases at J, with 10 bases between the two ends. Per germline, CDR1 MNHEY and CDR2 SMNVEV (reference sequence). This CDR3 contains 14 residues. The CDR3 spells CASSLWARGQPQHF. The CDR3 DNA sequence: TGTGCCAGCAGTTTATGGGCCAGGGGTCAGCCCCAGCATTTT.

The chain employs TRBV10-3 and TRBJ2-5; D is unresolved. CDR1 ENHRY and CDR2 SYGVKD come from the germline V gene. The CDR3 has 12 amino acids. V lost 8 bases, J lost 3 bases, and 10 bases lay in between. The CDR3 DNA follows: TGTGCCATCGCCCCCGAGGAAGAGACCCAGTACTTC. It translates to CAIAPEEETQYF.

On this clone itself: The junction and the germline gene differ at one end; a read error may be behind it. The chain combines TRBV2 with TRBJ1-2, with TRBD1 identical over 9 bases. CDR1 is SNHLY and CDR2 is FYNNEI in the germline V gene. CDR3 length equals 13 residues. CDR3 DNA sequence: TGTGCCATTTTTGGGCCCCAACAGGGGGCCACCCTCTTC. Amino acids: CAIFGPQQGATLF.

V and J are TRBV4-3 and TRBJ2-7, with 7 nucleotides matching TRBD2. The length of the CDR3 is 16 residues. J gave up 0 bases and V 3 bases, and 8 bases lay outside the gene matches. The germline CDR1 and CDR2 sequences are LGHNA and YSLEER. This chain's CDR3 is CASSHQGEGSSYEQYF. CDR3 coding DNA: TGCGCCAGCAGCCATCAAGGGGAGGGGAGCTCCTACGAGCAGTACTTC.

This chain joins TRBV7-8 and TRBJ2-7, with D perhaps TRBD2 (6 bases). The CDR3 has 14 residues. Germline CDR1 SGHVS, CDR2 FQNEAQ. V was cut by 5 bases and J by 3 bases, with 14 bases left in between. The CDR3 sequence is CASSPRDSSYEQYF. The CDR3 bases are TGTGCCAGCAGCCCCAGGGACTCCAGCTACGAGCAGTACTTC.

V usage is TRBV11-2 and J usage is TRBJ1-1, with D tentatively TRBD1 (5 bases). CDR1 is SGHAT, CDR2 FQNNGV, per germline. Trimming removed 5 bases at V and 4 bases at J, with 11 bases between. This CDR3 is built from 13 residues. CDR3 sequence reads: CASSNTDSTEAFF. The DNA of the CDR3 is TGTGCCAGCAGCAATACCGACAGCACTGAAGCTTTCTTT. Drawing the rest from reference TRBV11-2 and TRBJ1-1, the complete variable domain is EAGVAQSPRYKIIEKRQSVAFWCNPISGHATLYWYQQILGQGPKLLIQFQNNGVVDDSQLPKDRFSAERLKGVDSTLKIQPAKLEDSAVYLCASSNTDSTEAFFGQGTRLTVV.

The V call is TRBV10-3, the J call TRBJ2-7, with D tentatively TRBD1 (6 bases). V was trimmed by 3 bases and J by 6 bases, leaving 6 bases between them. From germline, CDR1 is ENHRY and CDR2 SYGVKD. The CDR3 is 11 amino acids. Written as DNA, the CDR3 is TGTGCCATCAGTGACAGGGGCGAGCAGTACTTC. Its protein is CAISDRGEQYF.

V is TRBV2 and J is TRBJ2-1, with 9 positions matching TRBD2. The V and J ends lost 6 bases and 4 bases, in that order; junction bases with no gene match: 7. Germline CDR1 is SNHLY and CDR2 is FYNNEI. The CDR3 is 15 residues long. The CDR3 nucleotides are TGTGCCAGCAGGATCGGGACTAGCATTTACAATGAGCAGTTCTTC. This codes for CASRIGTSIYNEQFF.

The genes are TRBV28 and TRBJ2-7; 9 bases align to TRBD2. Germline trimming cut 4 bases from V and 5 bases from J; bases unmatched to any gene: 9. CDR1 and CDR2 from the germline V gene are MDHEN and SYDVKM. The CDR3 has 15 amino acids. The CDR3 sequence is CASSYTSGLAHEQYF. DNA for the CDR3: TGTGCCAGCAGTTACACCTCGGGACTAGCCCACGAGCAGTACTTC.

The chain uses TRBV11-3 and TRBJ2-7, with D possibly matching TRBD1 (5 bases). V was trimmed by 6 bases and J by 0 bases, leaving 15 bases between them. The CDR3 spans 15 residues. The germline V gene encodes CDR1 SGHNT and CDR2 YENEEA. The DNA for the CDR3 is TGTGCCAGCAGTTTATTAGGGGTTAGCTCCTACGAGCAGTACTTC. It is translated as CASSLLGVSSYEQYF.

The CDR3 here is CASSYSGQGAIGGSYF. In DNA form, the CDR3 reads TGTGCCAGCAGTTACTCAGGTCAGGGGGCTATCGGGGGCTCTTACTTC. The V gene is TRBV6-5, the J gene TRBJ2-7; 8 nucleotides align to TRBD1. Trimming at V came to 0 bases and at J to 13 bases, leaving 17 bases not matched to a gene. This CDR3 has 16 amino acids. Germline V gives CDR1 MNHEY, CDR2 SVGAGI.

V and J are TRBV19 and TRBJ2-7; 16 nucleotides line up with TRBD2. Per the germline V gene, CDR1 is LNHDA and CDR2 is SQIVND (reference sequence). This CDR3 has 18 amino acids. V lost 3 bases and J lost 4; bases outside the gene matches: 9. CDR3 sequence: CASSISGLAGGLVYEQYF. DNA of the CDR3: TGTGCCAGTAGTATCTCGGGACTAGCGGGAGGGCTTGTTTACGAGCAGTACTTC.

The chain carries TRBV27 and TRBJ2-7; TRBD1 aligns across 10 bases. The CDR3 sequence is 14 residues long. In germline, CDR1 is MNHEY, CDR2 SMNVEV (reference sequence). Trimming took 5 bases from V and 2 from J; bases not matched to a gene: 3. Written as DNA, the CDR3 is TGTGCCAGCAGTGGACAGGGGGGACCCTACGAGCAGTACTTC. Its translation: CASSGQGGPYEQYF.

V usage is TRBV12-5 and J usage is TRBJ2-3, with D tentatively TRBD2 (6 bases). In germline, CDR1 is LGHNT, CDR2 FRNRAP. V lost 7 bases and J lost 0, with 11 bases in between. This CDR3 is 14 amino acids long. CDR3 DNA sequence: TGTGCTAGTGCCTGGGGGACTAGCACAGATACGCAGTATTTT. Protein product: CASAWGTSTDTQYF.

This chain uses TRBV7-2 with TRBJ2-5, with D possibly being TRBD2 (6 bases). The end of the DNA aligns better with TRBJ2-7, so the J call may be wrong. The CDR3 loop spans 13 amino acids. The V gene's germline CDR1 is SGHTA and CDR2 FQGNSA. The CDR3 DNA follows: TGTGCCAGCAGGCGGGACCCTCCCTACGAGCAGTACTTC. Translating gives CASRRDPPYEQYF.

This rearrangement joins TRBV18 to TRBJ2-7; TRBD1 agrees at 8 bases. The CDR3 consists of 17 residues. Per germline, CDR1 KGHSH and CDR2 LQKENI. Trimming removed 3 bases from V and 4 bases from J; junction bases left unmatched: 14. This chain's CDR3 is CASSPNTAGQGRYEQYF. The CDR3 DNA follows: TGTGCCAGCTCACCCAACACTGCCGGACAGGGACGGTACGAGCAGTACTTC.

The rearrangement uses TRBV28 and TRBJ2-7; TRBD1 aligns across 7 bases. The germline V gene encodes CDR1 MDHEN and CDR2 SYDVKM. CDR3 length: 15 amino acids. V lost 4 bases, J lost 5 bases, and 11 bases stayed unmatched. CDR3 loop: CASSSPTGIEDEQYF. The CDR3 DNA sequence: TGTGCCAGCAGTTCCCCGACAGGGATAGAGGACGAGCAGTACTTC.

The chain recombines TRBV19 with TRBJ2-7; 8 nucleotides match TRBD1. The CDR3 is 14 residues long. V was pared by 6 bases and J by 3 bases, with 7 bases of the junction left unmatched. Germline V lookup: CDR1 LNHDA, CDR2 SQIVND (reference sequence). The CDR3 DNA is TGTGCCAGTAGGGTCGGGACAGGACACTACGAGCAGTACTTC. Protein product: CASRVGTGHYEQYF.

This sequence joins TRBV7-3 and TRBJ2-3, with a tentative D call TRBD1 (5 bases). Germline assignment: CDR1 SGHTA and CDR2 FQGTGA. This CDR3 spans 16 amino acids. Trimming removed 3 bases at V and 0 bases at J, with 13 bases between. In DNA form, the CDR3 reads TGTGCCAGCAGCTTCCAGGCGGACATGAGCACAGATACGCAGTATTTT. Amino acids: CASSFQADMSTDTQYF.

DNA for the CDR3: TGTGCCAGCAGTGGGACTGGCCCTCTCCGCAGCGCAGATACGCAGTATTTT. It yields the protein CASSGTGPLRSADTQYF. V gene TRBV6-1 combines with J gene TRBJ2-3; TRBD2 is a possible D gene (5 bases). The CDR3 loop spans 17 amino acids. V shed 4 bases and J shed 4 bases, with 21 bases lying between them. From germline, CDR1 is MNHNS and CDR2 SASEGT.

The V gene is TRBV6-6, the J gene TRBJ1-2, with TRBD1 identical over 8 bases. CDR3 size: 14 residues. Germline CDR1 MNHNY, CDR2 SVGAGI (reference sequence). V shed 6 bases, J shed 8 bases, and the junction held 11 bases outside the gene matches. The CDR3 loop is CASSTRQGIKGYTF. CDR3 DNA sequence: TGTGCCAGCAGCACGAGACAGGGGATAAAGGGCTACACCTTC.

This chain connects TRBV4-3 to TRBJ2-7, with D perhaps matching TRBD1 (6 bases). The length of the CDR3 is 14 residues. Germline CDR1 reads LGHNA; CDR2 reads YSLEER. V dropped 3 bases and J dropped 3 bases, with 12 bases sitting between them. The chain's CDR3 is CASSQERTVYEQYF. The CDR3 DNA is TGCGCCAGCAGCCAGGAGAGGACAGTCTACGAGCAGTACTTC.